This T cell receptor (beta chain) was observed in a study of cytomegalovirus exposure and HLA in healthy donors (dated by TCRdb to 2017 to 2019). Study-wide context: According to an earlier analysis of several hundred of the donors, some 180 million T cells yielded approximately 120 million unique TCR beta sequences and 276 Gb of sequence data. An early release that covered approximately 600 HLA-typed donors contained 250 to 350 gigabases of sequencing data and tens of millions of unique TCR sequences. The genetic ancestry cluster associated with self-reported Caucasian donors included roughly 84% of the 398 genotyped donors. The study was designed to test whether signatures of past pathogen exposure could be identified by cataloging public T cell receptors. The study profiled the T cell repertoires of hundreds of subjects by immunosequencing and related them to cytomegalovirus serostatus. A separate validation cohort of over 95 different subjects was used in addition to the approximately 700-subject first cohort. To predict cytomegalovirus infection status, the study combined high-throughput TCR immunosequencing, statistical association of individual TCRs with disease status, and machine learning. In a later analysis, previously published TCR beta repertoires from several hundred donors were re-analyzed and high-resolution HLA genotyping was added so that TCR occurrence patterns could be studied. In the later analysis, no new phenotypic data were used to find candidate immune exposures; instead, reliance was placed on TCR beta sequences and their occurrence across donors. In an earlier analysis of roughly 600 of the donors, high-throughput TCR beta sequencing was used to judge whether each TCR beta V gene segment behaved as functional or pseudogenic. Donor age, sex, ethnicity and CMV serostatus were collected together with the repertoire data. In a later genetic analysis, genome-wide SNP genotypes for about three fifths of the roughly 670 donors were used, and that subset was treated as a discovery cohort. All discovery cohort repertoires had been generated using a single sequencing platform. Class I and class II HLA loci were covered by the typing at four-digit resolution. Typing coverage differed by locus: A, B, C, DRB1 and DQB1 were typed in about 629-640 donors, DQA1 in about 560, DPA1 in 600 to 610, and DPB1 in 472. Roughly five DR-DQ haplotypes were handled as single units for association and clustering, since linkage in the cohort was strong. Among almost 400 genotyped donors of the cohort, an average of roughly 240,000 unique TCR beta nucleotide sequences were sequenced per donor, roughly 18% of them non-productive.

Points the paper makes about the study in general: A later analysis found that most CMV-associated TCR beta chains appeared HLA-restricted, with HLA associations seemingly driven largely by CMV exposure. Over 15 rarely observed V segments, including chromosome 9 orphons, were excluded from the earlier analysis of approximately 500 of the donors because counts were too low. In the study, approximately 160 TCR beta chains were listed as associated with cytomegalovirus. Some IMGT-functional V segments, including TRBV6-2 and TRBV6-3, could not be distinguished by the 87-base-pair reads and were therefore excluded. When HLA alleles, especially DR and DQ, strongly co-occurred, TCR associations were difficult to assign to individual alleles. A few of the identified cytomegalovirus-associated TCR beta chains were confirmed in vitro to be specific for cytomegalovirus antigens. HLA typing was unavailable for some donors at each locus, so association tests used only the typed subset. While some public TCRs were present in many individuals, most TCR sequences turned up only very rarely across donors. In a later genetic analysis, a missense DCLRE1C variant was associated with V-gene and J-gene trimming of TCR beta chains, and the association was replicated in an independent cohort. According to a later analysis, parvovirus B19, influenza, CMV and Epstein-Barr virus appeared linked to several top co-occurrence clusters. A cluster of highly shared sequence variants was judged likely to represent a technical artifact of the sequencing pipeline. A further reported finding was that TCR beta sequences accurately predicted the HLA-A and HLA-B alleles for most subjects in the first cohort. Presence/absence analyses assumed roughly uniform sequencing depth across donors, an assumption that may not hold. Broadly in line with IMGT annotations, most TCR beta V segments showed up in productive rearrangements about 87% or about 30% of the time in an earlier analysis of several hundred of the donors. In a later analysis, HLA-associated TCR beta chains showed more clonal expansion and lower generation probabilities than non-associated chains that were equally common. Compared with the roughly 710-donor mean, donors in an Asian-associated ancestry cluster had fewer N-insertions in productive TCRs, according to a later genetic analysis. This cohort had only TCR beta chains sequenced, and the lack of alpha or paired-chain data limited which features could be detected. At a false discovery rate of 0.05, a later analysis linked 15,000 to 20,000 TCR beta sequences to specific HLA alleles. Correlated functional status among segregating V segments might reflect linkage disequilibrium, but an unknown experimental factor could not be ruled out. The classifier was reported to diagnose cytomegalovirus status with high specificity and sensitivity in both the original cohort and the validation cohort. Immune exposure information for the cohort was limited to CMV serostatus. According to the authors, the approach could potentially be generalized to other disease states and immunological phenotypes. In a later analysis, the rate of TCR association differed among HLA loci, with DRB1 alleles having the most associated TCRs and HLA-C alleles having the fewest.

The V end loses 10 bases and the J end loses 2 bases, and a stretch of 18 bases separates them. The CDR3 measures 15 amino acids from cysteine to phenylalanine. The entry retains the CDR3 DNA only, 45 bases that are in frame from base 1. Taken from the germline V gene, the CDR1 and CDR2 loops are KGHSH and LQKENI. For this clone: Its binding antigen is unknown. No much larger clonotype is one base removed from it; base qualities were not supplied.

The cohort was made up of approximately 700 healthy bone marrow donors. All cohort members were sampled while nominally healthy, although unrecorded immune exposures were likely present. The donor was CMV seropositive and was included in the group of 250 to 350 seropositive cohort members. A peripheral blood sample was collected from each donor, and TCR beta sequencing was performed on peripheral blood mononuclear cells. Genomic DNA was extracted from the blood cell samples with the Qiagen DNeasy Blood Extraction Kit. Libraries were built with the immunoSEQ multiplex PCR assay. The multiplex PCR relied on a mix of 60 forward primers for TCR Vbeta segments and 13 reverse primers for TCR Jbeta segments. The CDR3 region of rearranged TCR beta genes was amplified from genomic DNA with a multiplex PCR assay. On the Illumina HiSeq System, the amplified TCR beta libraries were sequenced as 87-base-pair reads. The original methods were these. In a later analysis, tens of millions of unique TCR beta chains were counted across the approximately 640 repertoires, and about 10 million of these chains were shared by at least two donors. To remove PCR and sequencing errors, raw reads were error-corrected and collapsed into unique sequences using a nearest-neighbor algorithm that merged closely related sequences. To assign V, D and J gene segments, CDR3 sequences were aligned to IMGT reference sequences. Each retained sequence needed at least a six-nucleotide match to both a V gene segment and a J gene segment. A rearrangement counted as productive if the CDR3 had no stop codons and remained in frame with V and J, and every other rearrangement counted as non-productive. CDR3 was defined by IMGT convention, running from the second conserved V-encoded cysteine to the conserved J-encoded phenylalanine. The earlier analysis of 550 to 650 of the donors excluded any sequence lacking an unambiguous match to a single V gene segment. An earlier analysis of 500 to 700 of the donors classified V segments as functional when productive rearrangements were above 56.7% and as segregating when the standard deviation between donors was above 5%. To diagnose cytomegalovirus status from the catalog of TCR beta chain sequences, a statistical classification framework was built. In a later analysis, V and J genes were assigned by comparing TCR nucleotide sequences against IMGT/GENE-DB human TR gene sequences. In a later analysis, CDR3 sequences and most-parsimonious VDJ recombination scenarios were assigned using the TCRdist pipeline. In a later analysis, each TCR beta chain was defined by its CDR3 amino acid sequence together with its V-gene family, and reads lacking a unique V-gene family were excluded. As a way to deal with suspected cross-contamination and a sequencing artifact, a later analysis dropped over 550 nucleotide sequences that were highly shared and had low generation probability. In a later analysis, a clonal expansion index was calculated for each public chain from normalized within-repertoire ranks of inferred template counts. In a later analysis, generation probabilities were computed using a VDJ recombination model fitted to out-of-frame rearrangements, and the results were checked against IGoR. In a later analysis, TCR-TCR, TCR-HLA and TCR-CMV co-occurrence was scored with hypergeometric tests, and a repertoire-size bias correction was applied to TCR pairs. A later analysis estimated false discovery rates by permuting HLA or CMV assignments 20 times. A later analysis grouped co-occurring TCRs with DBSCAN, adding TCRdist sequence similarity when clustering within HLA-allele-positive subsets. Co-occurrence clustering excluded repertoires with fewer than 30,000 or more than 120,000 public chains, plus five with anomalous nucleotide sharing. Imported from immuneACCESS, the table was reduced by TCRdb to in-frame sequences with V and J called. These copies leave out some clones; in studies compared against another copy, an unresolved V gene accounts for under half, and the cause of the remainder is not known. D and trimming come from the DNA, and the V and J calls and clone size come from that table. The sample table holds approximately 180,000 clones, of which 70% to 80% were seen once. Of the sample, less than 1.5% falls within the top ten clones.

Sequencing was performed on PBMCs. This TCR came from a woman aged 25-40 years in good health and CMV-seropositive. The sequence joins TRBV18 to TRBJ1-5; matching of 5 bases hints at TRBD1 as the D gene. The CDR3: CATKDKQDRNQPQHF. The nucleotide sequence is TGTGCCACCAAAGATAAACAGGATCGCAATCAGCCCCAGCATTTT.